Listed here is a single T cell receptor beta chain. The antigen remains unidentified. One entry per CDR3 protein results from TCRdb running MiXCR on the PCR reads. Of 550,000 to 750,000 distinct CDR3 sequences listed, approximately 20% were seen once; the top ten hold under 0.95%. There are 13 residues in the CDR3. Trimming cost V 5 bases and J 5 bases; bases outside gene matches: 5. Germline CDR1 and CDR2: SGHDT and YYEEEE. Sorted cell numbers of roughly 20,000 to 1,100,000, with 10%, 30% or 50% RNA, served as input for naive CD8 libraries. These data belong to a study of molecular identifiers for immune sequencing clone quantification. Across the study: Replicate RNA came from roughly 18,000 or 92,000 naive CD8 cells and was split five ways, and four parts were sequenced.

Findings and caveats of the study: Clones above 20 RNA copies held over 98% of effector molecules, under 1% in naive cells. Because of identical TCR molecules sharing a barcode, sizes of highly expanded clones could be underestimated.

V gene TRBV5-6 combines with J gene TRBJ2-7; 9 bases map to TRBD1. What was sequenced was naive CD8+ T cells from blood, with Jurkat cell RNA spiked in. Sample subset: FACS-sorted CD8+CD4-CCR7+CD45RA+ naive T cells. The TCR was taken from a human donor in good health. Some libraries in this study had Jurkat cell RNA spiked in. CDR3 DNA: TGTGCCAGCAGAGGGGACAGGGAGAACGAGCAGTACTTC. Translation: CASRGDRENEQYF.